This entry lists 26 T cell receptor beta chains sequenced from one sample in a study of molecular identifiers for immune sequencing clone quantification. TCRdb independently ran MiXCR on the PCR reads; one entry per CDR3 protein. The table includes about half a million distinct CDR3 sequences, about a fifth detected once. Sequenced sample: naive CD8+ T cells from blood, with Jurkat cell RNA spiked in. The subset denotes: FACS-sorted CD8+CD4-CCR7+CD45RA+ naive T cells. The receptor set was obtained from a human donor in good health. Some libraries in this study had Jurkat cell RNA spiked in.

This clonotype was seen more than once but under ten times. The chain combines TRBV27 with TRBJ2-3, with D possibly matching TRBD1 (6 bases). V lost 5 bases and J lost 4, with 13 bases in between. Germline assignment: CDR1 MNHEY and CDR2 SMNVEV (reference sequence). The CDR3 loop spans 14 amino acids. The CDR3 is CASSLQDSSDTQYF. The CDR3 DNA reads TGTGCCAGCAGTCTACAGGACAGTTCAGATACGCAGTATTTT.

This clonotype was found many times. This rearrangement joins TRBV4-3 to TRBJ2-3; TRBD2 matches 8 bases. This CDR3 is 16 amino acids long. Germline CDR1 LGHNA, CDR2 YSLEER. V gave up 5 bases and J gave up 0 bases; unmatched junction bases: 7. The CDR3 loop is CASSSTSDLSTDTQYF. The DNA of the CDR3 is TGCGCCAGCAGCTCGACTAGCGACCTAAGCACAGATACGCAGTATTTT.

This clonotype was picked up many times. The V call is TRBV7-2, the J call TRBJ1-2; D ambiguous. V lost 1 base to trimming and J lost 2 bases, with 5 bases between them. Germline values: CDR1 SGHTA, CDR2 FQGNSA. The CDR3 totals 13 residues. The CDR3: CASSLGHNYGYTF. CDR3 nucleotide sequence: TGTGCCAGCAGCTTAGGACACAACTATGGCTACACCTTC.

Regarding this clonotype: A read error may be the cause here, since a much bigger clone is one base away. The chain combines TRBV7-2 with TRBJ1-1; D may be TRBD1 (5 bases). Germline V gives CDR1 SGHTA, CDR2 FQGNSA. There are 12 residues in the CDR3. The germline V and J ends were trimmed by 1 base and 12 bases, with 12 bases remaining between them. The CDR3 DNA follows: TGTGCCAGCAGCTTAGATGGGGGTATGACTTTCTTT. The encoded protein is CASSLDGGMTFF.

This clonotype showed up just a few times. V and J are TRBV28 and TRBJ1-1; unclear D gene. The V gene's germline CDR1 is MDHEN and CDR2 SYDVKM. The CDR3 runs 14 residues. The V gene lost 3 bases and the J gene lost 6 bases, with 14 bases spanning the gap. The CDR3 DNA is TGTGCCAGCAGTTTGAGCCTCCAAGGGTCTGAAGCTTTCTTT. Translating gives CASSLSLQGSEAFF.

A word on this clonotype: At one of its ends the junction is not consistent with the germline gene, which may arise from a read error. The chain links TRBV15 to TRBJ1-4, with D perhaps matching TRBD1 (6 bases). The CDR3 has 16 amino acids. Looked up from germline, CDR1 is LNHNV and CDR2 is YYDKDF (reference sequence). CDR3 region: CATSRGFGRGAEELFF. The DNA for the CDR3 is TGTGCCACCAGCAGAGGATTTGGGCGGGGGGCTGAAGAACTGTTTTTT.

This clonotype was picked up a small number of times. The rearrangement links TRBV28 to TRBJ2-1, with 11 bases identical to TRBD2. Germline V gene lookup returns CDR1 MDHEN and CDR2 SYDVKM. The CDR3 length is 15 residues. The V gene end was trimmed by 5 bases and the J gene end by 8 bases; junction bases not matched to a gene: 8. The CDR3 spells CASSPRTSGFDEQFF. In DNA form, the CDR3 reads TGTGCCAGCAGTCCTCGGACTAGCGGGTTCGATGAGCAGTTCTTC.

As for this clonotype: This may stem from a read error, because a much larger clone lies one nucleotide away. J is TRBJ1-1 and V is TRBV9; TRBD1 aligns across 7 bases. CDR1 and CDR2 from the germline V gene are SGDLS and YYNGEE. The CDR3 loop spans 15 amino acids. DNA of the CDR3: TGTGCCAGCAGCGCGTTCGACAGGGAGAACACTGAAGCTCTCTTT. Translating it yields CASSAFDRENTEALF.

This rearrangement joins TRBV18 to TRBJ2-3; maybe TRBD2 (5 bases). CDR3 length: 14 residues. Germline V gives CDR1 KGHSH, CDR2 LQKENI. Trimming pared 3 bases from V and 2 bases from J, leaving 9 bases between. CDR3 loop: CASSPQEDTDTQYF. The CDR3 nucleotides are TGTGCCAGCTCACCTCAGGAGGACACAGATACGCAGTATTTT.

About this clonotype itself: With a much larger clone just one base away, this may be a read error. The chain is built from TRBV20-1 and TRBJ2-3; 9 bases line up with TRBD2. Looked up from germline, CDR1 is DFQATT and CDR2 is SNEGSKA (reference sequence). The CDR3 has 17 amino acids. The CDR3 loop is CGARDLDRLAETDTQYF. The CDR3 region has the DNA TGCGGTGCTAGAGATTTGGACAGACTAGCGGAGACAGATACGCAGTATTTT.

The table lists this clonotype with many counts. This sequence joins TRBV7-3 and TRBJ2-1; 7 bases are shared with TRBD2. V trimming: 3 bases; J trimming: 8 bases; junction bases outside the gene matches: 13. Germline values: CDR1 SGHTA, CDR2 FQGTGA. The length of the CDR3 is 16 residues. CDR3 loop: CASSFPEEGGSHEQFF. The CDR3 coding sequence is TGTGCCAGCAGCTTCCCCGAAGAGGGCGGGAGCCATGAGCAGTTCTTC.

A note on this clonotype: Germline is not matched at one junction end, which may reflect a read error. This chain connects TRBV24-1 to TRBJ2-6; D is possibly TRBD1 or TRBD2 (5 bases each). The CDR3 is 15 residues long. Germline V gene sequence: CDR1 KGHDR, CDR2 SFDVKD. The DNA for the CDR3 is TGTGCCACCAGTCCAAGCGGCTCTGGGGCCGACGTCCTGACTTTC. Residues: CATSPSGSGADVLTF.

The table lists this clonotype with a few counts. The chain couples TRBV20-1 to TRBJ2-2; 9 nucleotides line up with TRBD1. This CDR3 has 14 amino acids. Germline CDR1 reads DFQATT; CDR2 reads SNEGSKA (reference sequence). The J segment lost 4 bases and the V segment lost 0 bases, leaving 0 bases of the junction unmatched. CDR3 nucleotide sequence: TGCAGTGCTAGAGAGACAGGGGGCACCGGGGAGCTGTTTTTT. Its protein is CSARETGGTGELFF.

In this sample, this clonotype turned up a few times. The chain recombines TRBV30 with TRBJ2-2; D might be TRBD1 or TRBD2, each matching 5 bases. This CDR3 has 16 amino acids. The germline gives CDR1 GTSNPN, CDR2 SVGIG (reference sequence). Trimming removed 2 bases at V and 2 bases at J, with 15 bases between. The CDR3 DNA reads TGTGCCTGGAGTTTTCCGGGGCTTTACAACACCGGGGAGCTGTTTTTT. It specifies CAWSFPGLYNTGELFF.

This clonotype was recorded many times. V and J are TRBV12-3 or TRBV12-4 and TRBJ2-5; 9 nucleotides match TRBD1. The V gene end was trimmed by 4 bases and the J gene end by 4 bases; junction bases not matched to a gene: 7. This CDR3 is 15 amino acids long. CDR3 nucleotide sequence: TGTGCCAGCAGTTCCTGGACAGGGGATCTAGAGACCCAGTACTTC. Translated: CASSSWTGDLETQYF.

In its sample, this clonotype was seen many times. The chain uses TRBV12-3 or TRBV12-4 and TRBJ2-2; no reliable D call. The CDR3 spans 13 residues. Trimming shortened V by 8 bases and J by 0 bases, and 7 bases separated the two germline ends. CDR3 protein: CASGVPNTGELFF. The CDR3 DNA reads as TGTGCCAGCGGGGTACCGAACACCGGGGAGCTGTTTTTT.

This clonotype was observed a handful of times. The chain combines TRBV7-9 with TRBJ2-2; D might be TRBD1 or TRBD2, each matching 5 bases. Germline-derived CDR1 and CDR2 are SEHNR and FQNEAQ (reference sequence). The length of the CDR3 is 15 residues. V gave up 7 bases and J gave up 0 bases, with 12 bases separating them. The CDR3 nucleotides read TGTGCCAGCACCCGGGACGGTACGAACACCGGGGAGCTGTTTTTT. Its protein is CASTRDGTNTGELFF. Combining the CDR3 with reference TRBV7-9 and TRBJ2-2 gives the whole variable domain DTGVSQNPRHKITKRGQNVTFRCDPISEHNRLYWYRQTLGQGPEFLTYFQNEAQLEKSRLLSDRFSAERPKGSFSTLEIQRTEQGDSAMYLCASTRDGTNTGELFFGEGSRLTVL.

This chain joins TRBV19 and TRBJ1-2, with D possibly being TRBD1 (5 bases). The CDR3 runs 14 residues. The V and J ends lost 3 bases and 2 bases respectively, with 10 bases between them. Germline loops: CDR1 LNHDA, CDR2 SQIVND (reference sequence). The DNA for the CDR3 is TGTGCCAGTAGTATCGTGGCAGGGAACTATGGCTACACCTTC. Translating it yields CASSIVAGNYGYTF.

This clonotype was picked up a small number of times. The chain recombines TRBV20-1 with TRBJ2-7; D call uncertain. This CDR3 has 13 residues. Germline CDR1 is DFQATT and CDR2 is SNEGSKA (reference sequence). V shed 3 bases and J shed 2 bases, with 11 bases lying between them. The CDR3 DNA is TGCAGTGCTAGGGAAACGTGGGCCTACGAGCAGTACTTC. Amino acids: CSARETWAYEQYF.

This clonotype was counted ten times or more. The chain couples TRBV2 to TRBJ2-6; a weak D match, TRBD1 (6 bases). The CDR3 has 15 residues. V was pared by 7 bases and J by 4 bases, with 14 bases between. Germline V lookup: CDR1 SNHLY, CDR2 FYNNEI. Here the CDR3 reads CASTQVGAGANVLTF. The CDR3 DNA is TGTGCCAGCACTCAAGTGGGGGCAGGGGCCAACGTCCTGACTTTC.

As for this clonotype: One junction end disagrees with the germline gene, perhaps due to a read error. V usage is TRBV3-1 and J usage is TRBJ2-3; D is ambiguous. The CDR3 extends over 18 amino acids. CDR1 LGHDT and CDR2 YNNKEL come from the germline V gene (reference sequence). The chain's CDR3 is CAGSLVARGRTSTDTQYF. CDR3 DNA: TGTGCCGGCAGCCTAGTCGCTAGAGGTCGAACTAGCACAGATACGCAGTATTTT.

A note on this clonotype: Its ends do not fully match the called genes, so a read error is possible. The V gene is TRBV7-9, the J gene TRBJ2-7; 10 positions match TRBD2. The CDR3 contains 22 residues. CDR1 and CDR2 from the germline V gene are SEHNR and FQNEAQ (reference sequence). CDR3 DNA sequence: TGTGCCGGCAGCTTAGCGCTAACCAGCGGGAGGGCCGGAGGGCAAATCGCGGGGGAGCAGTACTTC. Translating gives CAGSLALTSGRAGGQIAGEQYF.

This clonotype was observed at least ten times. This chain uses TRBV29-1 with TRBJ2-7; D possibly uses TRBD1 or TRBD2 (6 bases each). Germline loops: CDR1 SQVTM, CDR2 ANQGSEA. The CDR3 consists of 12 residues. Between the trimmed V and J ends, which lost 4 bases and 9 bases, there was a span of 16 bases. CDR3 sequence reads: CSVGMTGGWQYF. The CDR3 DNA sequence: TGCAGCGTTGGCATGACCGGGGGCTGGCAGTACTTC.

Comments on this clonotype: A much larger clone differs from this one at a single base, so this may be a read error. This chain links TRBV11-2 with TRBJ2-1; a possible D gene is TRBD1 (5 bases). The germline gives CDR1 SGHAT, CDR2 FQNNGV. This CDR3 spans 14 amino acids. The CDR3 loop reads CASGLPGILGEQFF. The CDR3 region has the DNA TGTGCCAGCGGCTTACCAGGGATATTGGGTGAGCAGTTCTTC.

This clonotype was picked up a small number of times. This chain joins TRBV4-1 and TRBJ1-1; 8 bases line up with TRBD1. Losses at the gene ends were 4 bases for V and 3 bases for J; bases not matched to a gene: 13. Germline V gene sequence: CDR1 MGHRA, CDR2 YSYEKL. The CDR3 is made up of 17 amino acids. This CDR3 reads CASSPPQQGVGDTEAFF. CDR3 bases: TGCGCCAGCAGCCCCCCCCAACAGGGGGTAGGAGACACTGAAGCTTTCTTT.

The V call is TRBV27, the J call TRBJ2-1, with 12 bases fitting TRBD2. This CDR3 contains 19 residues. The trim removed 5 bases at V and 6 bases at J, leaving 17 bases unmatched. Germline CDR1 is MNHEY and CDR2 is SMNVEV (reference sequence). The CDR3 spells CASSPWTSGVPPATNEQFF. CDR3 in DNA: TGTGCCAGCAGTCCCTGGACTAGCGGGGTCCCTCCGGCGACCAATGAGCAGTTCTTC.